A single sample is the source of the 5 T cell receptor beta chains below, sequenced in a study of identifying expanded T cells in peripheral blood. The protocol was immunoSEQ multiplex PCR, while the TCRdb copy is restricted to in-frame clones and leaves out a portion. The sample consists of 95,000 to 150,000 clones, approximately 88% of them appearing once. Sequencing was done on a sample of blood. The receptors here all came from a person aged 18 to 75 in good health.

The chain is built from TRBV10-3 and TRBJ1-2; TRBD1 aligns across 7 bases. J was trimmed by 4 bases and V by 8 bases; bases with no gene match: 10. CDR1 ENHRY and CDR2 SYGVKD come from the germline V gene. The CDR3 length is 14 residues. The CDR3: CAISPQTGIYGYTF. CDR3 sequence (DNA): TGTGCCATCTCACCCCAGACAGGGATCTATGGCTACACCTTC.

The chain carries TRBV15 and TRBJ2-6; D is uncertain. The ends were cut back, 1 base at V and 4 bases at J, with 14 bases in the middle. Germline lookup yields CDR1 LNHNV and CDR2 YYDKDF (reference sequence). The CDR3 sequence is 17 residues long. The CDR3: CATSRGNSLPGANVLTF. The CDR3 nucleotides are TGTGCCACCAGCAGAGGGAACAGTTTACCCGGGGCCAACGTCCTGACTTTC.

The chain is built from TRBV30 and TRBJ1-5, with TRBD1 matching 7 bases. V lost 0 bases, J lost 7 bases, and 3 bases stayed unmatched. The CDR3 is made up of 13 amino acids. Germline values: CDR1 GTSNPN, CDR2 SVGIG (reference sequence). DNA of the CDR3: TGTGCCTGGAGTGTCGCAGGGGGACAGCCCCAGCATTTT. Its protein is CAWSVAGGQPQHF.

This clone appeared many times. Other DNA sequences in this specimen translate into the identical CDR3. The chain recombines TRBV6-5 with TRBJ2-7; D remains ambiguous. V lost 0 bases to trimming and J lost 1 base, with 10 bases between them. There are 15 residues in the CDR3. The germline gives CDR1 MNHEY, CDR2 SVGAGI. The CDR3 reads CASSYSSLGSYEQYF. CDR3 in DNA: TGTGCCAGCAGTTACTCGTCCCTTGGTTCCTACGAGCAGTACTTC.

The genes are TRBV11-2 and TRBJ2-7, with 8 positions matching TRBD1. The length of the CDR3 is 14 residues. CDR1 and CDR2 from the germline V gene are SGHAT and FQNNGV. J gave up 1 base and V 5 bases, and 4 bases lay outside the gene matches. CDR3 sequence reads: CASSARDRSYEQYF. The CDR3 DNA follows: TGTGCCAGCAGCGCCCGGGACAGGTCCTACGAGCAGTACTTC.